This is a list of T cell receptor beta chains from one sample in a study of T cells in Graves' hyperthyroidism and ophthalmopathy. One entry per CDR3 protein, called by TCRdb with MiXCR from the multiplex PCR reads. Altogether roughly 640,000 distinct CDR3 sequences are present, around 15% being singletons, with the ten largest covering less than 3.5%. Sequencing input: blood. All receptors come from a woman aged 40 to 50 with Graves' ophthalmopathy. CDR3s include the opening cysteine and the closing phenylalanine or tryptophan. A D gene is named only where the DNA matches it firmly. A row's size may be missing; if present it is once, few, many or a size class.

>TRBV27|NA|TRBJ1-2|NA
TGTGCCAGCAGTTCCTGGGGGGGTTCATCGGGCTACACCTTC
CASSSWGGSSGYTF
>TRBV2|TRBD2|TRBJ2-3|many
TGTGCCAGCAGTTCGAGCGGGGGAATCACAGATACGCAGTATTTT
CASSSSGGITDTQYF
>TRBV18|NA|TRBJ2-2|NA
TGTGCCAGCTCATCACAGACGAACACCGGGGAGCTGTTTTTT
CASSSQTNTGELFF
>TRBV5-8|TRBD2|TRBJ2-5|NA
TGTGCCAACAGCTTAGGGTCGGGGGGACACCAAGAGACCCAGTACTTC
CANSLGSGGHQETQYF
>TRBV20-1|TRBD2|TRBJ2-1|many
TGCAGTGCTAGAATGGGTGGGACTAGGTTTGGTGAGCAGTTCTTC
CSARMGGTRFGEQFF
>TRBV20-1|TRBD1|TRBJ1-2|few
TGCAGTGCCCAACAGGGGGCAAGGGGCTACACCTTC
CSAQQGARGYTF
>TRBV25-1|TRBD1|TRBJ2-7|NA
TGTGCCAGCAGTGAACAGGGGGCCTCCTACGAGCAGTACTTC
CASSEQGASYEQYF
>TRBV27|TRBD1|TRBJ2-5|many
TGTGCCAGCAGTTGGGACAGGGGGTCGGAGACCCAGTACTTC
CASSWDRGSETQYF
>TRBV12-3/TRBV12-4|NA|TRBJ1-5|many
TGTGCCAGCAGTTTAATGGGGGGTGACAATCAGCCCCAGCATTTT
CASSLMGGDNQPQHF
>TRBV7-9|TRBD2|TRBJ2-1|few
TGTGCCAGCAGCTCACGGGGGGGCCAAGATTACAGTGAGCAGTTCTTC
CASSSRGGQDYSEQFF
>TRBV11-2|NA|TRBJ2-7|many
TGTGCCAGCAGCTTAGATAGCACGGCTTCCTCCTACGAGCAGTACTTC
CASSLDSTASSYEQYF
>TRBV20-1|NA|TRBJ1-1|many
TGCAGTGCTAGTTTGGAGGGACCGGCTTTCTTT
CSASLEGPAFF
>TRBV10-3|NA|TRBJ2-1|NA
TGTGCCATCAGTGGGACGTATTCCTACAATGAGCAGTTCTTC
CAISGTYSYNEQFF
>TRBV4-1|TRBD2|TRBJ2-2|few
TGCGCCAGCAGCCAAATAATGCTAGCGGGAGATCCCGGGGAGCTGTTTTTT
CASSQIMLAGDPGELFF
>TRBV7-2|NA|TRBJ2-5|many
TGTGCCAGCAGCTTAGTCAAAGGGGAGACCCAGTACTTC
CASSLVKGETQYF
>TRBV7-2|NA|TRBJ1-6|NA
TGTGCCAGCAGCTTACCGAAGGCGGCAGGGGCCCTCTATAATTCACCCCTCCACTTT
CASSLPKAAGALYNSPLHF
>TRBV9|NA|TRBJ2-3|NA
TGTGCCAGCAGCGTCGCGCCTAGACACACAGATACGCAGTATTTT
CASSVAPRHTDTQYF
>TRBV5-1|NA|TRBJ2-5|many
TGCGCCAGCAGCTTACCTGGAGAGACCCAGTACTTC
CASSLPGETQYF
>TRBV7-2|TRBD2|TRBJ2-1|few
TGTGCCAGCAGCTTAGGTCGGACTAGCGGGAGATCTAAGTTCTTC
CASSLGRTSGRSKFF
>TRBV29-1|TRBD1|TRBJ2-7|few
TGCAGCGCCCAGGACAGGGTCAGGTCCTACGGGCAGTACTTC
CSAQDRVRSYGQYF
>TRBV28|NA|TRBJ2-5|many
TGTGCCAGCAGCCCTCGGGCTAGCTCGTCGGCCCAGTACTTC
CASSPRASSSAQYF
>TRBV12-3/TRBV12-4|NA|TRBJ2-1|many
TGTGCCAGCAGTTTTCGCTACAATGAGCAGTTCTTC
CASSFRYNEQFF
>TRBV28|NA|TRBJ1-2|few
TGTGCCAGCAGTTTACCCCGACAAGATGGCTACACCTTC
CASSLPRQDGYTF
>TRBV7-9|NA|TRBJ1-2|many
TGTGCCAGCAGCTTTGAGGGTTACTATGGCTACACCTTC
CASSFEGYYGYTF
>TRBV28|TRBD1|TRBJ2-5|NA
TGTGCCAGCAGTCCGGGGACAGGGGGCAAAGAGACCCAGTACTTC
CASSPGTGGKETQYF
>TRBV6-2/TRBV6-3|TRBD2|TRBJ2-1|NA
TGTGCCAGCAGTTACGTCTGGACTAGCGGGAGGCCCAATGAGCAGTTCTTC
CASSYVWTSGRPNEQFF
>TRBV6-1|NA|TRBJ1-2|few
TGTGCCAGCAGTGTCGTTGACAGCCGATATGGCTACACCTTC
CASSVVDSRYGYTF
>TRBV10-3|TRBD1|TRBJ1-2|NA
TGTGCCATCAGGCAGACAGGGAAAGACTATGGCTACACCTTC
CAIRQTGKDYGYTF